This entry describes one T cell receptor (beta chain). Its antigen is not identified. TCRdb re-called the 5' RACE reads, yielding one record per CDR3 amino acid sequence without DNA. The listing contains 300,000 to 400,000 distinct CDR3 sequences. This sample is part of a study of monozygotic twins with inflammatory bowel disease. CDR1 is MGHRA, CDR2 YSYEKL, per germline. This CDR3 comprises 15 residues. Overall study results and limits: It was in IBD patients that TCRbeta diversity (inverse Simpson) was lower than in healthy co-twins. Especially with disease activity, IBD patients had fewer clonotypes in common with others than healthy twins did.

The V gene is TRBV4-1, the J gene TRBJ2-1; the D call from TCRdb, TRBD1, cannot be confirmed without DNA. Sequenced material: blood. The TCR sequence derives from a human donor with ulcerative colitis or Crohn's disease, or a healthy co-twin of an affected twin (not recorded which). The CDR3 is CASSRDRGGSNEQFF.